A selection of T cell receptor beta chains follows, all from one sample in a study of blood T cell repertoires in COVID-19. Sequencing was performed with immunoSEQ multiplex PCR; in TCRdb, only in-frame clones are kept and a portion is missing. The sample has more than 200,000 clones; 75% to 90% are singletons. The sequencing input was PBMCs or T cells enriched from blood (not recorded which). All receptors derive from a woman in her twenties or thirties who had recovered from COVID-19. Both conserved end residues are part of each CDR3. Fields, in order: V gene, clone size, D gene, J gene, CDR3 DNA, CDR3 protein. The D gene is left open where the match is weak. Expanded clones get a size class; other rows say once, few or many, or leave the size out.

V gene: TRBV18
clone size: -
D gene: TRBD1
J gene: TRBJ1-1
CDR3 DNA: TGTGCCAGCTCGCCGGGACAGGACACTGAAGCTTTCTTT
CDR3 protein: CASSPGQDTEAFF

V gene: TRBV2
clone size: few
D gene: TRBD1
J gene: TRBJ2-5
CDR3 DNA: TGTGCCAGCAGGGGTCCGACAGGGAACCAAGAGACCCAGTACTTC
CDR3 protein: CASRGPTGNQETQYF

V gene: TRBV29-1
clone size: -
D gene: -
J gene: TRBJ2-2
CDR3 DNA: TGCAGCGTTGAGAGGGTTAGGCCGGGCACCGGGGAGCTGTTTTTT
CDR3 protein: CSVERVRPGTGELFF

V gene: TRBV7-9
clone size: -
D gene: -
J gene: TRBJ2-3
CDR3 DNA: TGTGCCAGCAGCTTAGCGGAGCGGAGGGGCTTGGGGGTATCGCAGTATTTT
CDR3 protein: CASSLAERRGLGVSQYF

V gene: TRBV18
clone size: -
D gene: -
J gene: TRBJ1-1
CDR3 DNA: TGTGCCAGCTCACCCATTTTGCTACTCCCCAACACTGAAGCTTTCTTT
CDR3 protein: CASSPILLLPNTEAFF

V gene: TRBV7-3
clone size: -
D gene: -
J gene: TRBJ2-5
CDR3 DNA: TGTGCCAGCAGCTTATACGGAAACGGGCAAGAGACCCAGTACTTC
CDR3 protein: CASSLYGNGQETQYF

V gene: TRBV24-1
clone size: -
D gene: -
J gene: TRBJ1-2
CDR3 DNA: TGTGCCACCAGTGATTCTACAGGGCGCGCCGCCTATGGCTACACCTTC
CDR3 protein: CATSDSTGRAAYGYTF

V gene: TRBV4-3
clone size: -
D gene: -
J gene: TRBJ2-7
CDR3 DNA: TGCGCCAGCAGCCAAGATCTGTCTAGCCGCTACGAGCAGTACTTC
CDR3 protein: CASSQDLSSRYEQYF

V gene: TRBV7-9
clone size: once
D gene: -
J gene: TRBJ1-2
CDR3 DNA: TGTGCCAGCAGCTTAGCGCGAGGCGCGGAGGGCTACACCTTC
CDR3 protein: CASSLARGAEGYTF

V gene: TRBV11-2
clone size: -
D gene: -
J gene: TRBJ2-7
CDR3 DNA: TGTGCCAGCAGCTTAGTGCCTCAGCAGGTCTACGAGCAGTACTTC
CDR3 protein: CASSLVPQQVYEQYF

V gene: TRBV24-1
clone size: -
D gene: -
J gene: TRBJ1-4
CDR3 DNA: TGTGCCACCAGTGCTAACACAGGGAATGAAAAACTGTTTTTT
CDR3 protein: CATSANTGNEKLFF

V gene: TRBV19
clone size: -
D gene: TRBD1
J gene: TRBJ1-2
CDR3 DNA: TGTGCCAGTAGTAGGGACAGCACCACTTTAAACTATGGCTACACCTTC
CDR3 protein: CASSRDSTTLNYGYTF